Sequencing of this TCR beta chain was carried out in a study of regulatory T cells in long-lasting Graves disease. Combining iRepertoire HTBI primers with Arm-PCR of CDR3 regions, the authors built TCR beta libraries. TCRdb independently ran MiXCR on the multiplex PCR reads; one entry per CDR3 protein. The data show fewer than 500,000 distinct CDR3 sequences, with about a sixth seen just once and 12% held by the top ten. Findings and caveats of the study: Persistent Graves' patients had lower TCR diversity than newly diagnosed ones.

In its sample, this clonotype was seen a few times. The antigen is undetermined. Noted time point: newly diagnosed GD, antithyroid drugs for less than 3 months. The authors made the TCR library using RNA they extracted from PBMCs. These data were likewise used in another study, on T cells in Graves' hyperthyroidism and ophthalmopathy. That work adds: Most thyroid clonotypes expanded above 0.001 were also detected in blood.

The receptor comes from a man in his forties with Graves disease. Sequencing used peripheral blood mononuclear cells (PBMCs), obtained at new diagnosis, from a patient treated with antithyroid drugs.

CDR3 loop: CASSIAGYGYTF. The CDR3 nucleotides read TGTGCCAGTAGTATAGCCGGCTATGGCTACACCTTC. The V call is TRBV19, the J call TRBJ1-2, with unresolved D. The germline gives CDR1 LNHDA, CDR2 SQIVND (reference sequence). V lost 1 base, J lost 4 bases, and 4 bases lay in between. There are 12 residues in the CDR3.